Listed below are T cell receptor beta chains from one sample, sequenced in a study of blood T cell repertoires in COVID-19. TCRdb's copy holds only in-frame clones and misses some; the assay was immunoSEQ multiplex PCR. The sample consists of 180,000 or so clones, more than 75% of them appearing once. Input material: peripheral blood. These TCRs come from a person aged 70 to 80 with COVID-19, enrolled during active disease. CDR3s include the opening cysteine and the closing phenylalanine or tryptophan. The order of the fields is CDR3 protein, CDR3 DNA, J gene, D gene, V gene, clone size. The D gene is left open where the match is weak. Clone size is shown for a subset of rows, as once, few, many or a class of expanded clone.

CDR3 protein: CASSTKTSGSHNPYEQYF
CDR3 DNA: TGTGCCAGTAGTACCAAGACTAGCGGGAGCCATAATCCCTACGAGCAGTACTTC
J gene: TRBJ2-7
D gene: TRBD2
V gene: TRBV19
clone size: NA

CDR3 protein: CASSTGDRVPLHF
CDR3 DNA: TGTGCCAGCAGTACAGGGGATAGGGTCCCCCTCCACTTT
J gene: TRBJ1-6
D gene: TRBD1
V gene: TRBV6-1
clone size: NA

CDR3 protein: CASSLGQGTETQYF
CDR3 DNA: TGTGCCAGCAGCTTAGGGCAGGGAACGGAGACCCAGTACTTC
J gene: TRBJ2-5
D gene: NA
V gene: TRBV7-9
clone size: NA

CDR3 protein: CSASGEGQGLYGYTF
CDR3 DNA: TGCAGTGCTAGTGGTGAGGGACAGGGTCTCTATGGCTACACCTTC
J gene: TRBJ1-2
D gene: TRBD1
V gene: TRBV20-1
clone size: NA

CDR3 protein: CASRGEGQVTQYF
CDR3 DNA: TGTGCCAGCAGAGGGGAGGGGCAGGTTACGCAGTATTTT
J gene: TRBJ2-3
D gene: TRBD2
V gene: TRBV28
clone size: NA

CDR3 protein: CASSGDRGRETQYF
CDR3 DNA: TGTGCCAGCAGCGGGGACAGGGGGCGGGAGACCCAGTACTTC
J gene: TRBJ2-5
D gene: TRBD1
V gene: TRBV2
clone size: NA

CDR3 protein: CASSSEIVANEQFF
CDR3 DNA: TGTGCCAGCAGCTCAGAGATCGTAGCCAATGAGCAGTTCTTC
J gene: TRBJ2-1
D gene: NA
V gene: TRBV7-2
clone size: NA

CDR3 protein: CASSLEGYNYGYTF
CDR3 DNA: TGTGCCAGCAGTTTGGAGGGCTACAACTATGGCTACACCTTC
J gene: TRBJ1-2
D gene: NA
V gene: TRBV28
clone size: NA

CDR3 protein: CASTQGSSYNSPLHF
CDR3 DNA: TGTGCCAGTACTCAGGGGAGCTCCTATAATTCACCCCTCCACTTT
J gene: TRBJ1-6
D gene: NA
V gene: TRBV19
clone size: NA

CDR3 protein: CASSFFVETQYF
CDR3 DNA: TGTGCCAGCAGTTTTTTCGTAGAGACCCAGTACTTC
J gene: TRBJ2-5
D gene: NA
V gene: TRBV28
clone size: NA

CDR3 protein: CASSTGKPNQPQHF
CDR3 DNA: TGTGCCAGCAGTACAGGAAAACCAAATCAGCCCCAGCATTTT
J gene: TRBJ1-5
D gene: NA
V gene: TRBV6-2/TRBV6-3
clone size: few

CDR3 protein: CASSLSRQGWQPQHF
CDR3 DNA: TGTGCCAGCAGTTTGTCTCGACAGGGCTGGCAGCCCCAGCATTTT
J gene: TRBJ1-5
D gene: TRBD1
V gene: TRBV27
clone size: few

CDR3 protein: CASSPGLAGDNEQFF
CDR3 DNA: TGTGCCAGCAGTCCGGGACTAGCGGGAGACAATGAGCAGTTCTTC
J gene: TRBJ2-1
D gene: TRBD2
V gene: TRBV6-5
clone size: NA

CDR3 protein: CASSQEEGGGGAGETQYF
CDR3 DNA: TGTGCCAGCAGCCAAGAGGAGGGCGGCGGGGGGGCTGGAGAGACCCAGTACTTC
J gene: TRBJ2-5
D gene: TRBD2
V gene: TRBV3-1/TRBV3-2
clone size: once

CDR3 protein: CASSPDTRAPLHF
CDR3 DNA: TGTGCCAGCAGCCCGGACACCCGGGCACCCCTCCACTTT
J gene: TRBJ1-6
D gene: NA
V gene: TRBV6-2/TRBV6-3
clone size: NA

CDR3 protein: CATSEGGVYNEQFF
CDR3 DNA: TGTGCCACCAGTGAAGGGGGCGTATACAATGAGCAGTTCTTC
J gene: TRBJ2-1
D gene: TRBD1
V gene: TRBV24-1
clone size: NA

CDR3 protein: CATLLAGGNTGELFF
CDR3 DNA: TGTGCCACTCTCCTAGCGGGGGGGAACACCGGGGAGCTGTTTTTT
J gene: TRBJ2-2
D gene: TRBD2
V gene: TRBV28
clone size: once

CDR3 protein: CASSPSEGPLHF
CDR3 DNA: TGTGCCAGCTCACCATCGGAGGGACCCCTCCACTTT
J gene: TRBJ1-6
D gene: NA
V gene: TRBV18
clone size: NA

CDR3 protein: CASSSTGDYNSPLHF
CDR3 DNA: TGTGCCAGTAGTTCCACAGGGGACTATAATTCACCCCTCCACTTT
J gene: TRBJ1-6
D gene: TRBD1
V gene: TRBV19
clone size: once

CDR3 protein: CASSLVGFEAFF
CDR3 DNA: TGTGCCAGCAGCTTAGTCGGTTTTGAAGCTTTCTTT
J gene: TRBJ1-1
D gene: NA
V gene: TRBV5-4
clone size: NA

CDR3 protein: CASSLEAQPQHF
CDR3 DNA: TGTGCCAGCAGCCTGGAGGCTCAGCCCCAGCATTTT
J gene: TRBJ1-5
D gene: NA
V gene: TRBV6-5
clone size: NA

CDR3 protein: CASSPTGGGLNEKLFF
CDR3 DNA: TGTGCCAGTAGCCCCACAGGGGGGGGGCTGAATGAAAAACTGTTTTTT
J gene: TRBJ1-4
D gene: TRBD1
V gene: TRBV19
clone size: NA

CDR3 protein: CASPRLNSPLHF
CDR3 DNA: TGTGCCAGCCCCAGGTTGAATTCACCCCTCCACTTT
J gene: TRBJ1-6
D gene: NA
V gene: TRBV9
clone size: NA

CDR3 protein: CASSYRFSTDTQYF
CDR3 DNA: TGTGCCAGCAGTTACCGGTTCAGCACAGATACGCAGTATTTT
J gene: TRBJ2-3
D gene: NA
V gene: TRBV6-5
clone size: NA

CDR3 protein: CASSYLRRTSGGDGIQYF
CDR3 DNA: TGTGCCAGCAGCTACCTTCGGCGGACTAGCGGAGGGGATGGCATTCAGTACTTC
J gene: TRBJ2-4
D gene: TRBD2
V gene: TRBV28
clone size: NA

CDR3 protein: CASSQGGSGTGELFF
CDR3 DNA: TGTGCCAGCAGCCAAGGAGGTAGCGGAACCGGGGAGCTGTTTTTT
J gene: TRBJ2-2
D gene: NA
V gene: TRBV3-1/TRBV3-2
clone size: NA

CDR3 protein: CASSLSQPQHF
CDR3 DNA: TGTGCCAGCAGTTTGAGTCAGCCCCAGCATTTT
J gene: TRBJ1-5
D gene: NA
V gene: TRBV12-3/TRBV12-4
clone size: NA

CDR3 protein: CALTGGEYEKLFF
CDR3 DNA: TGTGCCTTGACAGGGGGAGAATATGAAAAACTGTTTTTT
J gene: TRBJ1-4
D gene: TRBD1
V gene: TRBV30
clone size: NA

CDR3 protein: CASSLDELLNIQYF
CDR3 DNA: TGCGCCAGCAGCTTGGATGAGCTATTAAACATTCAGTACTTC
J gene: TRBJ2-4
D gene: NA
V gene: TRBV5-1
clone size: once

CDR3 protein: CAISESRAGGTDTQYF
CDR3 DNA: TGTGCCATCAGTGAGTCGAGAGCGGGAGGCACAGATACGCAGTATTTT
J gene: TRBJ2-3
D gene: TRBD2
V gene: TRBV10-3
clone size: NA

CDR3 protein: CASRGWDSPGLEQYF
CDR3 DNA: TGTGCCAGCAGGGGTTGGGACTCTCCCGGGCTCGAGCAGTACTTC
J gene: TRBJ2-7
D gene: NA
V gene: TRBV6-5
clone size: NA

CDR3 protein: CASSLGQGVNEQYF
CDR3 DNA: TGCGCCAGCAGCTTGGGGCAGGGGGTCAACGAGCAGTACTTC
J gene: TRBJ2-7
D gene: TRBD1
V gene: TRBV5-1
clone size: NA

CDR3 protein: CASSEEQGLRTDTQYF
CDR3 DNA: TGTGCCAGCAGCGAGGAACAGGGTTTAAGGACAGATACGCAGTATTTT
J gene: TRBJ2-3
D gene: NA
V gene: TRBV5-8
clone size: NA

CDR3 protein: CAWSVAGSGANVLTF
CDR3 DNA: TGTGCCTGGAGTGTAGCCGGCTCTGGGGCCAACGTCCTGACTTTC
J gene: TRBJ2-6
D gene: NA
V gene: TRBV30
clone size: NA